Each of the 20 T cell receptor beta chains below was sequenced from the same sample in a study of cytomegalovirus exposure and HLA in healthy donors. In the PCR, 60 Vbeta and 13 Jbeta primers were used. TCRdb's copy holds only in-frame clones and misses some; the assay was immunoSEQ multiplex PCR. The table records more than 150,000 clones, approximately 85% of them present only once. Source material: PBMCs. These receptors all stem from a man aged 18 to 29 in good health and CMV-seropositive.

The chain uses TRBV10-3 and TRBJ2-3; 10 bases map to TRBD2. The trim removed 6 bases at V and 2 bases at J, leaving 8 bases unmatched. There are 16 residues in the CDR3. Germline V gene lookup returns CDR1 ENHRY and CDR2 SYGVKD. The CDR3 reads CAIRPSSGGDTDTQYF. CDR3 DNA: TGTGCCATCAGGCCGTCGAGCGGGGGGGACACAGATACGCAGTATTTT.

The chain combines TRBV5-4 with TRBJ1-1; D is possibly TRBD1 (6 bases). Per germline, CDR1 SGHNT and CDR2 YYREEE (reference sequence). The CDR3 loop spans 13 amino acids. V was trimmed by 4 bases and J by 1 base, leaving 8 bases between them. As DNA, the CDR3 is TGTGCCAGCAGCACCAGGGGGAACACTGAAGCTTTCTTT. Encoded protein: CASSTRGNTEAFF.

The chain combines TRBV9 with TRBJ2-3; D is uncertain. Germline V gives CDR1 SGDLS, CDR2 YYNGEE. This CDR3 has 12 residues. Trimming shortened V by 3 bases and J by 4 bases, and 6 bases separated the two germline ends. CDR3 sequence reads: CASSAGADTQYF. As DNA, the CDR3 is TGTGCCAGCAGCGCCGGTGCAGATACGCAGTATTTT.

The chain employs TRBV12-5 and TRBJ2-1, with D tentatively TRBD1 (6 bases). Germline CDR1 reads LGHNT; CDR2 reads FRNRAP. V lost 0 bases and J lost 7, with 16 bases in between. The CDR3 consists of 16 residues. This CDR3 is CASGLVLSGAFNEQFF. For the CDR3, the DNA is TGTGCTAGTGGTTTGGTACTGTCAGGGGCATTTAATGAGCAGTTCTTC.

The chain carries TRBV19 and TRBJ1-2, with TRBD1 matching 12 bases. The CDR3 consists of 15 residues. The V gene's germline CDR1 is LNHDA and CDR2 SQIVND (reference sequence). J lost 3 bases, V lost 3 bases, and 2 bases had no gene match. CDR3 sequence: CASSMGTGGYYGYTF. The CDR3 DNA reads TGTGCCAGTAGTATGGGGACAGGGGGCTACTATGGCTACACCTTC.

The gene calls are TRBV4-2 and TRBJ1-3; 7 nucleotides agree with TRBD1. The V segment lost 1 base and the J segment 4 bases; nucleotides outside the gene matches: 4. Germline loops: CDR1 LGHNA, CDR2 YNFKEQ. The CDR3 covers 15 residues. The DNA of the CDR3 is TGTGCCAGCAGCCAAGGGGGGACAGAAGGAAACACCATATATTTT. Translating it yields CASSQGGTEGNTIYF.

CDR3 DNA sequence: TGTGCCAGCAGCTACGGGAGGGGGGCCTCTGAAGCTTTCTTT. Protein sequence: CASSYGRGASEAFF. The rearrangement links TRBV5-6 to TRBJ1-1; possible D gene TRBD1, 6 bases. Germline V lookup: CDR1 SGHDT, CDR2 YYEEEE. Trimming left V 3 bases short and J 6 bases short, with 15 bases between. This CDR3 is built from 14 residues.

This chain connects TRBV5-1 to TRBJ2-1; 7 bases are a match to TRBD1. Trimming took 6 bases from V and 6 from J; bases not matched to a gene: 3. CDR3 length: 12 amino acids. Germline CDR1 is SGHRS and CDR2 is YFSETQ. In DNA, the CDR3 is TGCGCCAGCAAAGGGACAGCCAATGAGCAGTTCTTC. As protein: CASKGTANEQFF.

V and J are TRBV5-1 and TRBJ2-1; TRBD2 aligns across 10 bases. The CDR3 contains 17 residues. Germline V lookup: CDR1 SGHRS, CDR2 YFSETQ. V gave up 0 bases and J gave up 5 bases; unmatched junction bases: 8. The CDR3 bases are TGCGCCAGCAGCTTGGTTCCAGCGGGGGGGCTGGACAATGAGCAGTTCTTC. It translates to CASSLVPAGGLDNEQFF.

The V call is TRBV30, the J call TRBJ1-5; 8 bases match TRBD1. Germline V gene data show CDR1 as GTSNPN and CDR2 as SVGIG (reference sequence). The CDR3 covers 16 residues. Trimming took 1 base from V and 4 from J; bases not matched to a gene: 9. The CDR3 DNA reads TGTGCCTGGAGTGCCCTCCCGGGACAGGTTAATCAGCCCCAGCATTTT. As protein: CAWSALPGQVNQPQHF.

The chain combines TRBV4-2 with TRBJ1-1; a weak D match, TRBD1 (5 bases). The CDR3 runs 13 residues. The germline gives CDR1 LGHNA, CDR2 YNFKEQ. Trimming took off 3 bases at V and 1 base at J, with 6 bases between the two ends. Written as DNA, the CDR3 is TGTGCCAGCAGCCAGACAGCGAACACTGAAGCTTTCTTT. Amino acids: CASSQTANTEAFF.

The rearrangement uses TRBV5-1 and TRBJ2-5; tentatively, D is TRBD1 (5 bases). The J call may be faulty, since TRBJ2-7 better matches the DNA end. Germline loops: CDR1 SGHRS, CDR2 YFSETQ. There are 13 residues in the CDR3. The CDR3 bases are TGCGCCAGCAGCTTGGGACAGAGCGACGAGCAGTACTTC. Translation: CASSLGQSDEQYF.

This clone has a count of ten or more. The chain joins TRBV19 to TRBJ2-1; possible D gene TRBD1, 5 bases. This CDR3 contains 15 residues. The V and J ends lost 3 bases and 4 bases respectively, with 13 bases between them. Germline CDR1 is LNHDA and CDR2 is SQIVND (reference sequence). CDR3 residues: CASSMGQEPYNEQFF. The CDR3 DNA follows: TGTGCCAGTAGTATGGGGCAGGAGCCTTACAATGAGCAGTTCTTC.

This chain joins TRBV7-8 and TRBJ2-1, with D perhaps TRBD2 (7 bases). Trimming cost V 5 bases and J 2 bases, with 19 bases left between them. Germline CDR1 and CDR2: SGHVS and FQNEAQ. This CDR3 has 17 residues. The CDR3 DNA reads as TGTGCCAGCAGCAGCCCGCGGGGGCGAAAAACCTACAATGAGCAGTTCTTC. It specifies CASSSPRGRKTYNEQFF.

This rearrangement joins TRBV30 to TRBJ1-1; maybe TRBD1 (5 bases). Trimming removed 4 bases at V and 11 bases at J, with 26 bases between. Germline loops: CDR1 GTSNPN, CDR2 SVGIG (reference sequence). This CDR3 contains 15 residues. The chain's CDR3 is CAWKGHVGGDDGAFF. DNA for the CDR3: TGTGCCTGGAAAGGTCACGTGGGGGGAGATGATGGTGCTTTCTTT.

The chain has TRBV4-1 and TRBJ1-6, with D uncertain. The V end was cut by 0 bases, the J end by 9 bases, with 9 bases between. The CDR3 contains 14 residues. The V gene's germline CDR1 is MGHRA and CDR2 YSYEKL. CDR3 bases: TGCGCCAGCAGCCAAGATACACAGACTTCACCCCTCCACTTT. It translates to CASSQDTQTSPLHF.

This chain connects TRBV7-2 to TRBJ2-3; no clear D gene. V lost 3 bases to trimming and J lost 9 bases, with 10 bases between them. The CDR3 covers 12 residues. From germline, CDR1 is SGHTA and CDR2 FQGNSA. CDR3 loop: CASSFLSRTQYF. The CDR3 nucleotides read TGTGCCAGCAGCTTTCTCTCTAGGACGCAGTATTTT. The full variable domain, in which reference TRBV7-2 and TRBJ2-3 provide the parts outside the CDR3, is GAGVSQSPSNKVTEKGKDVELRCDPISGHTALYWYRQSLGQGLEFLIYFQGNSAPDKSGLPSDRFSAERTGGSVSTLTIQRTQQEDSAVYLCASSFLSRTQYFGPGTRLTVL.

This clone came up a few times. The chain joins TRBV19 to TRBJ1-5, with 7 bases lining up with TRBD1. Germline V CDR1 and CDR2: LNHDA, SQIVND (reference sequence). V trimming: 6 bases; J trimming: 0 bases; junction bases outside the gene matches: 17. The CDR3 extends over 19 amino acids. CDR3 protein: CASSADRDSPAYSNQPQHF. The DNA for the CDR3 is TGTGCCAGTAGCGCCGACCGGGACAGCCCGGCGTATAGCAATCAGCCCCAGCATTTT.

This clone was picked up a small number of times. In DNA, the CDR3 is TGTGCCAGCAGGTTAGCTGTCCCCGGGGAGCTGTTTTTT. Amino acid sequence: CASRLAVPGELFF. This chain uses TRBV2 with TRBJ2-2, with D unclear. Germline V gene data show CDR1 as SNHLY and CDR2 as FYNNEI. The CDR3 runs 13 residues. Trimming shortened V by 6 bases and J by 6 bases, and 11 bases separated the two germline ends.

This chain uses TRBV9 with TRBJ1-2, with D uncertain. This CDR3 spans 14 amino acids. Germline CDR1 and CDR2: SGDLS and YYNGEE. The V end was cut by 3 bases, the J end by 3 bases, with 12 bases between. CDR3 nucleotides: TGTGCCAGCAGCGGGGCAGTTCGTGACTATGGCTACACCTTC. As protein: CASSGAVRDYGYTF. The full variable domain, rest sourced from reference TRBV9 and TRBJ1-2, is DSGVTQTPKHLITATGQRVTLRCSPRSGDLSVYWYQQSLDQGLQFLIQYYNGEERAKGNILERFSAQQFPDLHSELNLSSLELGDSALYFCASSGAVRDYGYTFGSGTRLTVV.